These 29 T cell receptor beta chains were sequenced from one sample in a study of shared clonotypes between healthy human individuals. Repertoires were generated with immunoSEQ multiplex PCR, while TCRdb's copy carries only in-frame clones and drops some. The table lists under 1,900,000 clones, approximately 98.5% of them singletons, with 0.36% in the top ten. Specimen: naive CD4+ T cells sorted from blood. Subset in this sample: CD45RA+ positively selected. The receptors were sampled from a man aged 25 to 40 in good health.

The genes are TRBV28 and TRBJ2-7; 7 positions agree with TRBD2. The CDR3 has 15 residues. Germline CDR1 MDHEN, CDR2 SYDVKM. Trimming cost V 3 bases and J 2 bases; bases outside gene matches: 7. CDR3 residues: CASSFPRGSPYEQYF. As DNA, the CDR3 is TGTGCCAGCAGTTTTCCTCGCGGGAGTCCCTACGAGCAGTACTTC. Supplemented by reference TRBV28 and TRBJ2-7, the full variable domain reads DVKVTQSSRYLVKRTGEKVFLECVQDMDHENMFWYRQDPGLGLRLIYFSYDVKMKEKGDIPEGYSVSREKKERFSLILESASTNQTSMYLCASSFPRGSPYEQYFGPGTRLTVT.

The J gene is TRBJ1-5, the V gene TRBV5-8, with D tentatively TRBD1 (6 bases). CDR3 length: 14 residues. The germline V and J ends were trimmed by 3 bases and 3 bases, with 10 bases remaining between them. Per the germline V gene, CDR1 is SGHTS and CDR2 is YDEGEE. DNA for the CDR3: TGTGCCAGCAGCTCGACAGGAATCAATCAGCCCCAGCATTTT. Translating it yields CASSSTGINQPQHF.

CDR3 sequence (DNA): TGTGCCAGCAGCCAAGGGGACAGGGGGTTCACAGATACGCAGTATTTT. Amino acid sequence: CASSQGDRGFTDTQYF. The V and J genes are TRBV14 and TRBJ2-3, with 11 bases identical to TRBD1. CDR3 length: 16 residues. Germline values: CDR1 SGHDN, CDR2 FVKESK. V was clipped by 1 base and J by 2 bases; unmatched bases: 2.

DNA of the CDR3: TGTGCCAGCAGCGTTGGACCTAAGGGCTCGGGGGACACAGATACGCAGTATTTT. Its protein is CASSVGPKGSGDTDTQYF. This chain links TRBV9 with TRBJ2-3; D might be TRBD2 (6 bases). Germline loops: CDR1 SGDLS, CDR2 YYNGEE. The CDR3 is 18 residues long. V gave up 2 bases and J gave up 2 bases, with 21 bases separating them. Full variable domain (rest looked up from reference TRBV9 and TRBJ2-3): DSGVTQTPKHLITATGQRVTLRCSPRSGDLSVYWYQQSLDQGLQFLIQYYNGEERAKGNILERFSAQQFPDLHSELNLSSLELGDSALYFCASSVGPKGSGDTDTQYFGPGTRLTVL.

The chain recombines TRBV9 with TRBJ1-1; D not resolved. The CDR3 is 13 residues long. Germline V lookup: CDR1 SGDLS, CDR2 YYNGEE. The V gene lost 1 base and the J gene lost 0 bases, with 4 bases spanning the gap. This CDR3 is CASSVLMNTEAFF. CDR3 in DNA: TGTGCCAGCAGCGTACTCATGAACACTGAAGCTTTCTTT.

J is TRBJ2-3 and V is TRBV2; 7 bases line up with TRBD2. This CDR3 is 14 amino acids long. The V gene end was trimmed by 8 bases and the J gene end by 5 bases; junction bases not matched to a gene: 10. Germline V gene data show CDR1 as SNHLY and CDR2 as FYNNEI. CDR3 residues: CASWAREVEDTQYF. The CDR3, as DNA: TGTGCCAGCTGGGCACGGGAGGTGGAAGATACGCAGTATTTT. Full variable domain (rest looked up from reference TRBV2 and TRBJ2-3): EPEVTQTPSHQVTQMGQEVILRCVPISNHLYFYWYRQILGQKVEFLVSFYNNEISEKSEIFDDQFSVERPDGSNFTLKIRSTKLEDSAMYFCASWAREVEDTQYFGPGTRLTVL.

V usage is TRBV5-1 and J usage is TRBJ2-7, with D possibly TRBD1 on 5 matching bases. The V gene lost 5 bases and the J gene lost 0 bases, with 12 bases spanning the gap. The length of the CDR3 is 14 residues. CDR1 SGHRS and CDR2 YFSETQ come from the germline V gene. CDR3 coding DNA: TGCGCCAGCAGGGCCACGGACACCTCCTACGAGCAGTACTTC. Its translation: CASRATDTSYEQYF.

This clone was detected once. This chain connects TRBV19 to TRBJ2-2; TRBD1 might be the D (6 bases). V lost 2 bases to trimming and J lost 6 bases, with 22 bases between them. This CDR3 has 18 residues. Per germline, CDR1 LNHDA and CDR2 SQIVND (reference sequence). The CDR3 reads CASSISRLSWGQAGELFF. CDR3 in DNA: TGTGCCAGTAGTATATCGAGACTTAGCTGGGGGCAGGCCGGGGAGCTGTTTTTT.

To note about this clone: Additional DNA sequences in this sample encode the identical CDR3. The gene calls are TRBV5-1 and TRBJ2-7, with a tentative D call TRBD1 (6 bases). CDR3 length equals 13 residues. Germline V gene lookup returns CDR1 SGHRS and CDR2 YFSETQ. The V gene lost 8 bases and the J gene lost 1 base, with 13 bases spanning the gap. The CDR3 region has the DNA TGCGCCAGTTCTCCGGGACAATCCTACGAGCAGTACTTC. Translation gives CASSPGQSYEQYF.

The V call is TRBV5-1, the J call TRBJ2-3; 8 positions agree with TRBD2. This CDR3 region has 16 residues. Germline CDR1 and CDR2: SGHRS and YFSETQ. The junction had 9 bases not matched to a gene; V was cut back by 4 bases and J by 2 bases. Written as DNA, the CDR3 is TGCGCCAGCAGCCCTCGGTTAGCGGGGACCACAGATACGCAGTATTTT. Its translation: CASSPRLAGTTDTQYF.

The table lists this clone with a count of one. This chain joins TRBV28 and TRBJ2-3, with a weak D call TRBD1 (6 bases). The CDR3 totals 15 residues. Trimming cost V 7 bases and J 2 bases, with 16 bases left between them. Germline-derived CDR1 and CDR2 are MDHEN and SYDVKM. CDR3 sequence reads: CASTLPGTSTDTQYF. Here the CDR3 DNA reads TGTGCCAGCACTCTTCCGGGGACATCCACAGATACGCAGTATTTT. Variable domain in full (rest from reference TRBV28 and TRBJ2-3): DVKVTQSSRYLVKRTGEKVFLECVQDMDHENMFWYRQDPGLGLRLIYFSYDVKMKEKGDIPEGYSVSREKKERFSLILESASTNQTSMYLCASTLPGTSTDTQYFGPGTRLTVL.

The genes are TRBV2 and TRBJ2-7; TRBD1 is a possible D gene (5 bases). V lost 3 bases to trimming and J lost 0 bases, with 12 bases between them. CDR3 length equals 15 residues. CDR1 and CDR2 from the germline V gene are SNHLY and FYNNEI. CDR3 protein: CASSDRVVSSYEQYF. The CDR3 nucleotides read TGTGCCAGCAGTGACAGGGTGGTATCCTCCTACGAGCAGTACTTC. Full variable domain (rest looked up from reference TRBV2 and TRBJ2-7): EPEVTQTPSHQVTQMGQEVILRCVPISNHLYFYWYRQILGQKVEFLVSFYNNEISEKSEIFDDQFSVERPDGSNFTLKIRSTKLEDSAMYFCASSDRVVSSYEQYFGPGTRLTVT.

The CDR3 reads CASSFEVYEQYF. The CDR3 DNA reads as TGTGCCAGCAGTTTTGAGGTCTACGAGCAGTACTTC. This chain links TRBV27 with TRBJ2-7; D not certain. Per germline, CDR1 MNHEY and CDR2 SMNVEV (reference sequence). The CDR3 runs to 12 residues. V lost 3 bases, J lost 3 bases, and 6 bases lay in between.

The genes are TRBV19 and TRBJ2-7; D gene uncertain. The V gene lost 4 bases and the J gene lost 4 bases, with 17 bases spanning the gap. The CDR3 consists of 15 residues. Germline values: CDR1 LNHDA, CDR2 SQIVND (reference sequence). The CDR3 region is CASSNRYRADYEQYF. DNA of the CDR3: TGTGCCAGTAGTAACCGATACCGGGCCGATTACGAGCAGTACTTC.

The count of this clone is one. The CDR3 DNA sequence: TGTGCCAGCACGGTGATCGGACACTTAACGGAGACCCAGTACTTC. Translating it yields CASTVIGHLTETQYF. The rearrangement links TRBV6-1 to TRBJ2-5; D may be TRBD1 (5 bases). This CDR3 region has 15 residues. V was pared by 7 bases and J by 5 bases, with 20 bases between. The V gene's germline CDR1 is MNHNS and CDR2 SASEGT.

The chain links TRBV4-3 to TRBJ2-2; 8 nucleotides align to TRBD1. Germline assignment: CDR1 LGHNA and CDR2 YSLEER. The CDR3 has 15 amino acids. Germline trimming cut 3 bases from V and 5 bases from J; bases unmatched to any gene: 5. CDR3 residues: CASSQAGGRTGELFF. Here the CDR3 DNA reads TGCGCCAGCAGCCAGGCAGGGGGCCGAACCGGGGAGCTGTTTTTT.

This chain connects TRBV9 to TRBJ1-3; D gene unclear. This CDR3 has 16 residues. The germline V and J ends were trimmed by 0 bases and 1 base, with 11 bases remaining between them. Germline loops: CDR1 SGDLS, CDR2 YYNGEE. CDR3 region: CASSVGQAQSGNTIYF. CDR3 DNA: TGTGCCAGCAGCGTAGGGCAGGCACAATCTGGAAACACCATATATTTT.

The CDR3 here is CASDDGWNTEAFF. As DNA, the CDR3 is TGTGCCAGTGATGACGGTTGGAACACTGAAGCTTTCTTT. The genes are TRBV19 and TRBJ1-1; no clear D gene. This CDR3 is 13 amino acids long. In germline, CDR1 is LNHDA, CDR2 SQIVND (reference sequence). V was cut by 8 bases and J by 1 base, with 11 bases left in between.

J is TRBJ2-1 and V is TRBV10-1; either TRBD1 or TRBD2 may supply D (6 bases each). Per the germline V gene, CDR1 is WNHNN and CDR2 is SYGVQD (reference sequence). V was clipped by 0 bases and J by 9 bases, with 15 bases between them. The CDR3 runs 15 residues. For the CDR3, the DNA is TGCGCCAGCAGTGAGTCGATTCGGGGGCGCCGTGAGCAGTTCTTC. Encoded protein: CASSESIRGRREQFF.

The chain links TRBV5-5 to TRBJ2-7, with 14 bases matching TRBD2. Trimming cost V 2 bases and J 1 base; bases outside gene matches: 8. This CDR3 comprises 18 residues. CDR1 is SGHKS, CDR2 YYEKEE, per germline (reference sequence). Here the CDR3 reads CASSFGTSGSFRSYEQYF. The CDR3 DNA is TGTGCCAGCAGCTTCGGGACTAGCGGGAGTTTTAGGTCCTACGAGCAGTACTTC.

V gene TRBV11-2 combines with J gene TRBJ2-1, with D perhaps TRBD2 (5 bases). With 2 bases removed from V and 9 bases from J, the gap between germline ends came to 14 bases. The CDR3 runs 14 residues. The germline CDR1 and CDR2 sequences are SGHAT and FQNNGV. CDR3 sequence reads: CASSLTQLVTEQFF. The DNA for the CDR3 is TGTGCCAGCAGCTTAACACAACTAGTAACTGAGCAGTTCTTC.

The chain combines TRBV19 with TRBJ1-4; 7 positions agree with TRBD1. The V and J ends lost 6 bases and 2 bases, in that order; junction bases with no gene match: 9. Germline CDR1 is LNHDA and CDR2 is SQIVND (reference sequence). The CDR3 totals 16 residues. DNA for the CDR3: TGTGCCAGTAGGAAGGACAGGCGGTTTACTAATGAAAAACTGTTTTTT. Protein sequence: CASRKDRRFTNEKLFF.

This chain joins TRBV6-5 and TRBJ2-1, with TRBD1 as a possible D gene (6 bases). The CDR3 sequence is 15 residues long. Germline-derived CDR1 and CDR2 are MNHEY and SVGAGI. V was clipped by 6 bases and J by 9 bases, with 21 bases between them. The CDR3 is CASRELTGFMVEQFF. The CDR3 DNA reads as TGTGCCAGCAGAGAACTCACAGGGTTTATGGTTGAGCAGTTCTTC.

The J gene is TRBJ1-5, the V gene TRBV18; D unclear. The V end lost 5 bases, the J end lost 5 bases, and 16 bases lay between the germline ends. The CDR3 extends over 15 amino acids. Germline V CDR1 and CDR2: KGHSH, LQKENI. CDR3 amino acids: CASSGALGGDQPQHF. DNA of the CDR3: TGTGCCAGCTCAGGCGCTCTGGGAGGAGATCAGCCCCAGCATTTT.

This rearrangement joins TRBV9 to TRBJ2-1, with D perhaps TRBD1 (6 bases). V was shortened by 3 bases and J by 4 bases, with 11 bases between the two germline ends. Germline V gene sequence: CDR1 SGDLS, CDR2 YYNGEE. This CDR3 region has 14 residues. This CDR3 is CASSAGQLYNEQFF. In nucleotides, the CDR3 is TGTGCCAGCAGCGCTGGACAGTTGTACAATGAGCAGTTCTTC.

This sequence joins TRBV2 and TRBJ1-5; a weak D match, TRBD1 (6 bases). The CDR3 is 12 amino acids. The germline CDR1 and CDR2 sequences are SNHLY and FYNNEI. Trimming removed 7 bases at V and 3 bases at J, with 7 bases between. CDR3 amino acids: CASTGDNQPQHF. CDR3 nucleotide sequence: TGTGCCAGCACAGGGGACAATCAGCCCCAGCATTTT.

The gene calls are TRBV5-4 and TRBJ2-3; D not certain. V was shortened by 5 bases and J by 6 bases, with 22 bases between the two germline ends. The CDR3 has 16 amino acids. Germline V lookup: CDR1 SGHNT, CDR2 YYREEE (reference sequence). CDR3 nucleotides: TGTGCCAGCAGACCCCCGTGGGGTGCTGTCGGGGATACGCAGTATTTT. Amino acids: CASRPPWGAVGDTQYF.

The chain joins TRBV13 to TRBJ2-5; TRBD1 matches 8 bases. V trimming: 5 bases; J trimming: 4 bases; junction bases outside the gene matches: 6. CDR3 length: 14 amino acids. Germline V gives CDR1 PRHDT, CDR2 FYEKMQ (reference sequence). The CDR3 DNA is TGTGCCAGCAGCCCACAGGGGGTGTCAGAGACCCAGTACTTC. Translation: CASSPQGVSETQYF.

For the CDR3, the DNA is TGTGCCAGCAGTGAAATGACCAGCGGGAGAGCCCCAGAGACCCAGTACTTC. Its protein is CASSEMTSGRAPETQYF. This chain connects TRBV2 to TRBJ2-5; TRBD2 matches at 8 bases. The CDR3 extends over 17 amino acids. J gave up 4 bases and V 2 bases, and 12 bases lay outside the gene matches. Germline CDR1 is SNHLY and CDR2 is FYNNEI.